Listed below are T cell receptor beta chains from one sample, sequenced in a study of cytomegalovirus exposure and HLA in healthy donors. Here immunoSEQ multiplex PCR was the method, and the copy in TCRdb shows in-frame clones only, minus some. The sample has 100,000 or so clones; over 70% are singletons. The sequenced sample consisted of PBMCs. These receptors all stem from a male donor in good health and CMV-seronegative. CDR3s include the opening cysteine and the closing phenylalanine or tryptophan. D genes are given only for firm matches. A clone size is listed for some rows: how often the clone was seen (once, few, many), or a class if it is expanded.

CDR3 DNA | CDR3 protein | clone size | V gene | D gene | J gene
TGTGCCAGCAGCTTAGACGGACTAGCGGGTACCTTTCACAATGAGCAGTTCTTC | CASSLDGLAGTFHNEQFF | few | TRBV7-8 | TRBD2 | TRBJ2-1
TGTGCCAGCAGTTCCGGGACTAGCGCCTACGAGCAGTACTTC | CASSSGTSAYEQYF | once | TRBV2 | TRBD2 | TRBJ2-7
TGCGCCAGCAGCGTCAATCAGGACACTGAAGCTTTCTTT | CASSVNQDTEAFF | NA | TRBV5-1 | NA | TRBJ1-1
TGTGCCACCAGCACCCCTAGCGGGCGGCTCGACGAGCAGTACTTC | CATSTPSGRLDEQYF | few | TRBV15 | TRBD2 | TRBJ2-7
TGCGCCAGCAGCCCACCTACTAGCGGTAGCACAGATACGCAGTATTTT | CASSPPTSGSTDTQYF | NA | TRBV5-1 | TRBD2 | TRBJ2-3
TGTGCCAGCAGTTACCTTAGCGGGGCCTCCTACGAGCAGTACTTC | CASSYLSGASYEQYF | NA | TRBV6-4 | TRBD2 | TRBJ2-7
TGTGCCAGCAGCCCTCCAGGAGGCCCCTTTACGAGCTCCTACAATGAGCAGTTCTTC | CASSPPGGPFTSSYNEQFF | NA | TRBV13 | NA | TRBJ2-1
TGCAGCGTTGCTGACAGGGGGGGCAATCAGCCCCAGCATTTT | CSVADRGGNQPQHF | NA | TRBV29-1 | TRBD1 | TRBJ1-5
TGTGCCAGCAGCTTAGCGGGCCAGCATAATGAAAAACTGTTTTTT | CASSLAGQHNEKLFF | NA | TRBV7-8 | NA | TRBJ1-4
TGTGCCAGCTCCCGAGGGAGAATGAACACTGAAGCTTTCTTT | CASSRGRMNTEAFF | NA | TRBV11-3 | NA | TRBJ1-1
TGTGCCAGCAGCTTAGCGGCGGGGTCGGAGACCCAGTACTTC | CASSLAAGSETQYF | NA | TRBV11-3 | NA | TRBJ2-5
TGTGCCAGCAGCTTAGGGGAGCGGGAGGCGAAAGATGAGCAGTTCTTC | CASSLGEREAKDEQFF | few | TRBV11-3 | TRBD2 | TRBJ2-1
TGTGCCAGCAGTTTAATGGTTGGACAGGGGGCCCACGAGCAGTACTTC | CASSLMVGQGAHEQYF | NA | TRBV28 | TRBD1 | TRBJ2-7
TGTGCCAGCACGGGTTCTCTCATGAACACTGAAGCTTTCTTT | CASTGSLMNTEAFF | NA | TRBV2 | NA | TRBJ1-1
TGTGCCAGCAGCTTTTTAGGGGGTGAAAACACCATATATTTT | CASSFLGGENTIYF | NA | TRBV5-4 | NA | TRBJ1-3
TGTGCCAGCAGCCCGAGTACCGGGACAGGGGTGTCCGAGCAGTACTTC | CASSPSTGTGVSEQYF | once | TRBV7-9 | TRBD1 | TRBJ2-7
TGTGCCAGCAGTCTCACAGGGAATGGGGAAAAACTGTTTTTT | CASSLTGNGEKLFF | NA | TRBV28 | NA | TRBJ1-4
TGCGCCAGCAGCTTTACAGGGGGATACAATGAGCAGTTCTTC | CASSFTGGYNEQFF | NA | TRBV5-1 | TRBD1 | TRBJ2-1
TGTGCCAGCAGCTTAAACAGGGGCTCCTACAATGAGCAGTTCTTC | CASSLNRGSYNEQFF | NA | TRBV7-3 | TRBD1 | TRBJ2-1
TGTGCCAGCAGCCAAGACCTAGCGGGAGAGGGCCCCGAGCAGTACTTC | CASSQDLAGEGPEQYF | NA | TRBV4-2 | TRBD2 | TRBJ2-7
TGTGCCAGCAGCTCCATAGCGGGATGGGGGACCCAGTACTTC | CASSSIAGWGTQYF | NA | TRBV7-9 | TRBD2 | TRBJ2-5
TGTGCCAGCAGCGTTGGGAGGTTCCCTGGGGGTGAAGCTTTCTTT | CASSVGRFPGGEAFF | NA | TRBV7-2 | NA | TRBJ1-1
TGCCAGATCGCAACTAATGAAAAACTGTTTTTT | CQIATNEKLFF | NA | TRBV20-1 | NA | TRBJ1-4
TGTGCCAGCTCGCAGAGGAAAAGCGGGAATTCGAATGAGCAGTTCTTC | CASSQRKSGNSNEQFF | NA | TRBV18 | TRBD2 | TRBJ2-1
TGTGCCAGCTCAAAACTAGCGGAGCAGTTCTTC | CASSKLAEQFF | NA | TRBV27 | TRBD2 | TRBJ2-1
TGTGCCAGCAGCTTAGAGGACAGGGACTACGAGCAGTACTTC | CASSLEDRDYEQYF | once | TRBV7-9 | TRBD1 | TRBJ2-7
TGTGCCAGCAGTTTCCAGGGTGACATTCAGTACTTC | CASSFQGDIQYF | NA | TRBV27 | NA | TRBJ2-4
TGTGCCAGCAGCCCCAGGCGGGAGGGCAATGAGCAGTTCTTC | CASSPRREGNEQFF | NA | TRBV7-9 | TRBD2 | TRBJ2-1
TGTGCCAGCAGCTCCCGGACAGAAAGGAATGAGCAGTTCTTC | CASSSRTERNEQFF | NA | TRBV7-3 | NA | TRBJ2-1
TGTGCCAGCAGCCCCCCCTGGCAGGGGGCAACTGGGGCCAACGTCCTGACTTTC | CASSPPWQGATGANVLTF | NA | TRBV9 | TRBD1 | TRBJ2-6
TGTGCCAGCAGTGGGGGGGAAGTTGAAGCTTTCTTT | CASSGGEVEAFF | NA | TRBV25-1 | NA | TRBJ1-1
TGTGCCAGCAACCGTGGGTTCATGACTGCCTTC | CASNRGFMTAF | NA | TRBV7-9 | NA | TRBJ1-2
TGTGCCAGCAGTTGGGGGACTAGCGGGAGTAGCCACGAGCAGTACTTC | CASSWGTSGSSHEQYF | NA | TRBV27 | TRBD2 | TRBJ2-7
TGCGCCAGCCGTCCGGGACTAGAGGGCAATGAGCAGTTCTTC | CASRPGLEGNEQFF | NA | TRBV5-1 | TRBD2 | TRBJ2-1
TGTTCCAGCAGCTCCCGACAAGTTAATGAAAAACTGTTTTTT | CSSSSRQVNEKLFF | NA | TRBV7-9 | NA | TRBJ1-4
TGTGCCAACGGACTAGCGGGAGTCGCCTACAATGAGCAGTTCTTC | CANGLAGVAYNEQFF | few | TRBV27 | TRBD2 | TRBJ2-1
TGCGCCAGCACCCAAGACTTGAAAGAGCGGAGGACCAATGAGCAGTTCTTC | CASTQDLKERRTNEQFF | NA | TRBV5-1 | NA | TRBJ2-1
TGTGCCAGCACTGGACAGTTTGGGAACACTGAAGCTTTCTTT | CASTGQFGNTEAFF | NA | TRBV6-5 | NA | TRBJ1-1
TGTGCCAGCAGCTTATCGGAGGACAGGGGGGGCTACAATGAGCAGTTCTTC | CASSLSEDRGGYNEQFF | NA | TRBV7-2 | TRBD1 | TRBJ2-1
TGTGCCAGCAGCTTAGTGGGGAGTAAGTACGAGCAGTACTTC | CASSLVGSKYEQYF | NA | TRBV7-2 | NA | TRBJ2-7
TGTTCTAGCAGCCAGCAACTAGCGGCCTACGAGCAGTACTTC | CSSSQQLAAYEQYF | NA | TRBV7-9 | TRBD2 | TRBJ2-7
TGTGCCAGCAGCCGACAGGCGATTGGGTATGGCTACACCTTC | CASSRQAIGYGYTF | NA | TRBV11-3 | NA | TRBJ1-2
TGCGCCAGCAGCAAGGGACAGGGGGCTCCCAATGAGCAGTTCTTC | CASSKGQGAPNEQFF | NA | TRBV5-1 | TRBD1 | TRBJ2-1
TGTGCCAGCAGCTGGGGGGACTTCACGAACACCGGGGAGCTGTTTTTT | CASSWGDFTNTGELFF | NA | TRBV13 | NA | TRBJ2-2
TGTGCCAGCACCGCGAGGGCTACCGATACGCAGTATTTT | CASTARATDTQYF | NA | TRBV5-4 | NA | TRBJ2-3
TGTGCCTGGGAACCGGGACTAGGTGTAACCGGGGAGCTGTTTTTT | CAWEPGLGVTGELFF | NA | TRBV30 | TRBD2 | TRBJ2-2